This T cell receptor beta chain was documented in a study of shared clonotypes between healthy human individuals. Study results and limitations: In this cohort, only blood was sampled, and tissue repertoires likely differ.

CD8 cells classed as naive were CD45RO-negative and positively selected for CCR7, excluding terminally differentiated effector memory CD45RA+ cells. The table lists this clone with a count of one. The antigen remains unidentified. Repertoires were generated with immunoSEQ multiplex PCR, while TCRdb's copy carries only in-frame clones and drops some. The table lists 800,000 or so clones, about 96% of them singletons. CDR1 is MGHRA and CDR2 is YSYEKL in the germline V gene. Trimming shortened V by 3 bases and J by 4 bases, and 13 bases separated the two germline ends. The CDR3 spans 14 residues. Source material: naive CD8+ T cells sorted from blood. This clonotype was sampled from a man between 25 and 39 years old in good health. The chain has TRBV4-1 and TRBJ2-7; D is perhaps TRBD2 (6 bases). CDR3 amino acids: CASSQRFLAYEQYF. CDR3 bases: TGCGCCAGCAGCCAGAGGTTTCTAGCGTACGAGCAGTACTTC.